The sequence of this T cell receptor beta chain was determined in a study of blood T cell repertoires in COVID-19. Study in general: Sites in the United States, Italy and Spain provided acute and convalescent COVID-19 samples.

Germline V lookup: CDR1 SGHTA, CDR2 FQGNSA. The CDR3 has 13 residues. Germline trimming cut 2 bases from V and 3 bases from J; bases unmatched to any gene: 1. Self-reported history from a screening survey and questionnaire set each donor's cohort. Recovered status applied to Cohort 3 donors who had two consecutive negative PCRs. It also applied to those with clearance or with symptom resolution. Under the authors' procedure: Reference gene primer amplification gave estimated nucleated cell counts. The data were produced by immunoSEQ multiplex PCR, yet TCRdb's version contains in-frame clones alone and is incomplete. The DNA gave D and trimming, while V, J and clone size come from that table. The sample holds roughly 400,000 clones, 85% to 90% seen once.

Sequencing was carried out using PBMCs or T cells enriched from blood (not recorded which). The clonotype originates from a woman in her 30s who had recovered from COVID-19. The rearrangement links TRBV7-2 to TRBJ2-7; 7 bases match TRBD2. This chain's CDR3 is CASSLTGGYEQYF. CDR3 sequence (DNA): TGTGCCAGCAGCTTAACGGGGGGCTACGAGCAGTACTTC. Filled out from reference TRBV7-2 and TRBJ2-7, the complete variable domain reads GAGVSQSPSNKVTEKGKDVELRCDPISGHTALYWYRQSLGQGLEFLIYFQGNSAPDKSGLPSDRFSAERTGGSVSTLTIQRTQQEDSAVYLCASSLTGGYEQYFGPGTRLTVT.